This T cell receptor (beta chain) was sequenced in a study of cytomegalovirus exposure and HLA in healthy donors. Study overall: Approximately 85 million unique TCRs from HLA-typed donors were held in an early release of data.

Broader study findings: Information on immune exposure was restricted to one variable (CMV serostatus). Earlier findings revealed that most TCR beta V segments proved productive either about 90% or about 30% of the time. For presence/absence analyses, sequencing depth was assumed to be roughly uniform across donors.

PCR involved 60 Vbeta and 13 Jbeta primers. Sequencing used immunoSEQ multiplex PCR; TCRdb keeps in-frame clones, though not all of them. This listing includes about 55,000 clones. Of note for this clone: The antigen remains undetermined.

Germline CDR1 reads MNHEY; CDR2 reads SVGAGI. The CDR3 loop spans 14 amino acids. Trimming removed 5 bases from V and 8 bases from J, with 16 bases in between. This TCR came from a man in his forties or fifties in good health and CMV-seropositive. The V gene is TRBV6-5, the J gene TRBJ1-5; perhaps TRBD1 as D (6 bases). Sequenced input: PBMCs. CDR3 protein: CASSTDRWGKPQHF. The CDR3 DNA sequence: TGTGCCAGCAGTACAGACAGGTGGGGTAAGCCCCAGCATTTT.